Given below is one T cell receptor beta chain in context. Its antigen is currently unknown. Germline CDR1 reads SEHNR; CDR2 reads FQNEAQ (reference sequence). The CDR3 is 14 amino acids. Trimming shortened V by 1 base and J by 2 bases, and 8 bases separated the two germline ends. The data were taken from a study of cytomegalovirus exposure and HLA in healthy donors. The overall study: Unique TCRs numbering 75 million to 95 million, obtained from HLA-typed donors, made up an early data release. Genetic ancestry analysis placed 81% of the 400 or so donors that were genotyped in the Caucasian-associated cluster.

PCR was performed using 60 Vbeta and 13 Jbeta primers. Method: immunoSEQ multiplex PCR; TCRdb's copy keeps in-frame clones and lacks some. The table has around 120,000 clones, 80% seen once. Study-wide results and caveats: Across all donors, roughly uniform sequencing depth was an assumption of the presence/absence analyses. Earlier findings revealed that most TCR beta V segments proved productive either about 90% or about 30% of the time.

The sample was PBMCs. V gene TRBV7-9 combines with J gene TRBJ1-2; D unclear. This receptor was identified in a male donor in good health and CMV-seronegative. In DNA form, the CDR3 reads TGTGCCAGCAGCTTAGTGATTCAGAACTATGGCTACACCTTC. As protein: CASSLVIQNYGYTF.